The present TCR beta chain was sequenced within a study of tumor and adjacent non-tumor tissue in lung cancer. CDR3 size: 18 residues. Germline V gives CDR1 DFQATT, CDR2 SNEGSKA (reference sequence). Unmatched junction bases numbered 23, after V lost 4 bases and J lost 9 bases. This sample's RNA came from whole unsorted tissue. The library came from three nested PCR rounds adapted from ARM-PCR protocols. MiXCR was run by TCRdb on the multiplex PCR reads, yielding one entry per CDR3 protein. The sample has roughly 76,000 distinct CDR3 sequences, around two thirds seen once. This receptor was obtained from a woman aged 70-85 years with non-small cell lung cancer. The specimen sequenced was lung tumor tissue. The chain has TRBV20-1 and TRBJ2-1; 8 bases fit TRBD2. The CDR3 region is CSANLLPTGGRSDSEQFF. DNA for the CDR3: TGCAGTGCTAACCTACTCCCCACGGGCGGGAGGAGCGACAGTGAGCAGTTCTTC.